This TCR beta chain stems from a study of shared T cell receptors in the human thymus (dated by TCRdb to about 2021). About the investigation overall: The study investigated the way shared, self-reactive T-cell receptor alpha chains are produced in the human thymus.

Regarding this clone: The antigen this receptor binds is unknown. No qualities accompany the bases; no much larger clone lies one base away.

V is shortened by 5 bases, J by 1 base, and the region joining them spans 17 bases. Including cysteine and phenylalanine, the CDR3 has 17 amino acids. The read is trimmed to its CDR3 DNA, 51 bases read in frame from base 1. CDR1 and CDR2, per the germline V gene (reference sequence), are SEHNR and FQNEAQ. The library came from the immunoSEQ multiplex PCR assay. The immuneACCESS repertoire file appears here via TCRdb, limited to in-frame rearrangements. These files lack a portion of the clones; in checked studies, under half of the deficit traces to unresolved V genes, and the cause of the others is not known. The sample table shows under 450,000 clones, and roughly 94% are seen once. 0.015% to 0.025% of the sample goes to the ten largest clones.

This receptor was obtained from a human donor. Sequenced input: thymocytes. The rearrangement joined TRBV7-9 to TRBJ1-4; TRBD1 is perhaps the D gene, given 6 matching bases. The encoded CDR3 is CASSLPVGGLTNEKLFF. The DNA sequence is TGTGCCAGCAGCCTCCCCGTGGGGGGGCTAACTAATGAAAAACTGTTTTTT. Beyond the CDR3, the reference TRBV7-9 and TRBJ1-4 genes provide the residues; the full variable domain reads: DTGVSQNPRHKITKRGQNVTFRCDPISEHNRLYWYRQTLGQGPEFLTYFQNEAQLEKSRLLSDRFSAERPKGSFSTLEIQRTEQGDSAMYLCASSLPVGGLTNEKLFFGSGTQLSVL.